What follows are 16 T cell receptor beta chains derived from one specimen sequenced in a study of PD-1 blockade in classical Hodgkin lymphoma. Using immunoSEQ multiplex PCR, the repertoire was profiled, and TCRdb retains in-frame clones only, with some absent. The table lists roughly 94,000 clones, more than 85% of them singletons. Time point defined: cycle 4 day 1 (C4D1), after about 6 weeks of nivolumab. All trial patients relapsed after autologous stem cell transplantation. Here the sequenced sample was peripheral blood mononuclear cells (PBMCs), taken before the fourth cycle of nivolumab. These receptors came from a human donor with classical Hodgkin lymphoma.

The CDR3 reads CASTFLGAHGYTF. Here the CDR3 DNA reads TGTGCCAGCACCTTCCTCGGTGCACATGGCTACACCTTC. The chain recombines TRBV6-5 with TRBJ1-2; no definite D call. V lost 7 bases to trimming and J lost 6 bases, with 15 bases between them. The germline V gene has CDR1 MNHEY and CDR2 SVGAGI. This CDR3 is 13 amino acids long.

CDR3 nucleotides: TGTGCCAGCATCCCGGCTGGGTTCAATGAGCAGTTCTTC. Translation: CASIPAGFNEQFF. V and J are TRBV27 and TRBJ2-1; no definite D call. The CDR3 totals 13 residues. Germline V gene sequence: CDR1 MNHEY, CDR2 SMNVEV (reference sequence). V gave up 7 bases and J gave up 6 bases, with 13 bases separating them.

This clone occurred once. V and J are TRBV9 and TRBJ2-1, with 9 positions matching TRBD2. Per the germline V gene, CDR1 is SGDLS and CDR2 is YYNGEE. The CDR3 totals 15 residues. V was clipped by 0 bases and J by 7 bases; unmatched bases: 5. The CDR3 here is CASSVASGILNEQFF. In nucleotides, the CDR3 is TGTGCCAGCAGCGTAGCTAGCGGGATCTTAAATGAGCAGTTCTTC.

This rearrangement joins TRBV6-1 to TRBJ2-3, with D perhaps matching TRBD1 (6 bases). CDR3 length: 12 residues. CDR1 is MNHNS and CDR2 is SASEGT in the germline V gene. The V and J ends lost 4 bases and 15 bases respectively, with 17 bases between them. CDR3 sequence reads: CASSVTGLAVYF. CDR3 sequence (DNA): TGTGCCAGCAGTGTCACAGGGCTGGCAGTATATTTT.

The chain is built from TRBV27 and TRBJ2-1, with 8 positions matching TRBD2. CDR3 length equals 16 residues. J was trimmed by 6 bases and V by 4 bases; bases with no gene match: 11. Germline V gene sequence: CDR1 MNHEY, CDR2 SMNVEV (reference sequence). The CDR3: CASSSPRSGIPNEQFF. Written as DNA, the CDR3 is TGTGCCAGCAGTTCTCCACGTAGCGGGATTCCCAATGAGCAGTTCTTC.

This chain connects TRBV5-1 to TRBJ2-5; weak D call: TRBD2 (6 bases). Between the trimmed V and J ends, which lost 1 base and 2 bases, there was a span of 15 bases. Germline V gives CDR1 SGHRS, CDR2 YFSETQ. The CDR3 consists of 16 residues. The DNA of the CDR3 is TGCGCCAGCAGCTTGCGCCGGGGAGGATCACAAGAGACCCAGTACTTC. It encodes CASSLRRGGSQETQYF. The variable domain in full, with the rest retrieved from reference TRBV5-1 and TRBJ2-5, is KAGVTQTPRYLIKTRGQQVTLSCSPISGHRSVSWYQQTPGQGLQFLFEYFSETQRNKGNFPGRFSGRQFSNSRSEMNVSTLELGDSALYLCASSLRRGGSQETQYFGPGTRLLVL.

The J gene is TRBJ2-3, the V gene TRBV30; 8 nucleotides align to TRBD2. The CDR3 length is 16 residues. V lost 0 bases and J lost 6; bases outside the gene matches: 11. Germline values: CDR1 GTSNPN, CDR2 SVGIG (reference sequence). CDR3 residues: CAWSVQAAGVRDTQYF. The CDR3 DNA follows: TGTGCCTGGAGTGTACAAGCAGCGGGAGTCCGGGATACGCAGTATTTT.

The chain couples TRBV5-1 to TRBJ2-2; 9 bases are a match to TRBD2. Germline values: CDR1 SGHRS, CDR2 YFSETQ. The CDR3 is 19 residues long. With V trimmed by 0 bases and J by 2 bases, 11 bases remained unmatched. CDR3 protein: CASSLAGRLAGTNTGELFF. The CDR3 DNA follows: TGCGCCAGCAGCTTGGCAGGCCGGCTAGCGGGGACTAACACCGGGGAGCTGTTTTTT.

The J gene is TRBJ2-2, the V gene TRBV29-1; a possible D gene is TRBD2 (5 bases). The CDR3 consists of 14 residues. The V end was cut by 3 bases, the J end by 4 bases, with 12 bases between. CDR1 is SQVTM, CDR2 ANQGSEA, per germline. The CDR3 spells CSVETGSSTGELFF. CDR3 bases: TGCAGCGTTGAGACGGGATCCAGCACCGGGGAGCTGTTTTTT.

A remark on this clone: An end of the junction does not agree with germline; a read error may underlie this. This chain uses TRBV7-7 with TRBJ2-2; D is unresolved. The CDR3 has 14 residues. Germline V gives CDR1 SSHAT, CDR2 FNYEAQ (reference sequence). CDR3 in DNA: TGTGCTAGCAGCCCCGAGTCGGTCACCGGGGAGCTGTTTTTT. As protein: CASSPESVTGELFF.

This clone appeared once. V and J are TRBV27 and TRBJ2-5; TRBD1 or TRBD2 may be the D gene (5 bases each). With the DNA end fitting TRBJ2-7 better, the J assignment may be wrong. The CDR3 length is 15 residues. CDR1 MNHEY and CDR2 SMNVEV come from the germline V gene (reference sequence). CDR3: CASSLETGRSYEQYF. Written as DNA, the CDR3 is TGTGCCAGCAGCCTCGAAACGGGGCGAAGCTACGAGCAGTACTTC.

The CDR3 loop is CASSYSGQGSIEQYF. The CDR3 DNA follows: TGTGCCAGCAGTTACTCGGGACAGGGGAGTATCGAGCAGTACTTC. The chain couples TRBV6-6 to TRBJ2-7; 10 bases are a match to TRBD1. CDR1 is MNHNY and CDR2 is SVGAGI in the germline V gene (reference sequence). The CDR3 is 15 amino acids. V dropped 0 bases and J dropped 6; count of bases not matched to a gene: 5.

V and J are TRBV27 and TRBJ2-7; D not certain. CDR3 length: 13 amino acids. Trimming left V 3 bases short and J 3 bases short, with 9 bases between. Germline V gene data show CDR1 as MNHEY and CDR2 as SMNVEV (reference sequence). The CDR3 is CASSFTPSYEQYF. The CDR3 nucleotides read TGTGCCAGCAGTTTCACACCCAGCTACGAGCAGTACTTC.

The chain carries TRBV6-5 and TRBJ2-3; 7 bases line up with TRBD1. Trimming cost V 6 bases and J 4 bases; bases outside gene matches: 10. Germline values: CDR1 MNHEY, CDR2 SVGAGI. CDR3 length: 15 amino acids. This CDR3 is CASSRQGAEADTQYF. In nucleotides, the CDR3 is TGTGCCAGCAGCAGACAGGGAGCGGAGGCAGATACGCAGTATTTT.

The chain employs TRBV29-1 and TRBJ2-1; D uncertain. Germline V gives CDR1 SQVTM, CDR2 ANQGSEA. Trimming took off 2 bases at V and 6 bases at J, with 14 bases between the two ends. The CDR3 is 14 residues long. The CDR3 coding sequence is TGCAGCGTTGAATACCAGGAAAGGCTCAATGAGCAGTTCTTC. Its translation: CSVEYQERLNEQFF.

About this clone itself: One junction end disagrees with the germline gene, perhaps due to a read error. The genes are TRBV11-2 and TRBJ2-7; maybe TRBD1 (5 bases). CDR1 SGHAT and CDR2 FQNNGV come from the germline V gene. The CDR3 sequence is 13 residues long. As DNA, the CDR3 is TGTGCCAGCAGCTTAGGTACAGGTTACCAGCTGGGCTTC. Its protein product is CASSLGTGYQLGF.